Listed here is a single T cell receptor (beta chain). Its antigen specificity is not known. Base quality data are lacking; no much larger clone is found one base away. The data derive from a study of cytomegalovirus exposure and HLA in healthy donors (dated by TCRdb to about 2017). Study-level background: An earlier analysis of roughly 610 of the donors reported 276 Gb of sequence data and around 110 million unique TCR beta sequences obtained from 150 million to 200 million T cells. An early release that covered some 630 HLA-typed donors contained around 300 gigabases of sequencing data and approximately 85 million unique TCR sequences. Among the approximately 430 genotyped donors, around 79% belonged to the genetic ancestry cluster associated with self-reported Caucasian donors. The aim of the study was to test whether cataloging public T cell receptors could identify signatures of past pathogen exposure. Using immunosequencing, the study profiled T cell repertoires from about 650 subjects and related those repertoires to cytomegalovirus serostatus. A separate validation cohort of about 110 different subjects was used in addition to the approximately 700-subject first cohort. High-throughput TCR immunosequencing, statistical association of individual TCRs with disease status, and machine learning were combined to predict cytomegalovirus infection status. A later analysis re-examined previously published TCR beta repertoires from 610 or so donors and added high-resolution HLA genotyping to investigate patterns of TCR occurrence. Rather than using new phenotypic data, the later analysis identified candidate immune exposures from TCR beta sequences and from how often those sequences occurred across donors. An earlier analysis of approximately 500 of the donors applied high-throughput TCR beta sequencing to assess whether each TCR beta V gene segment acted as functional or pseudogenic. Donor age, sex, ethnicity and CMV serostatus were compiled alongside the repertoire data. In a later genetic analysis, genome-wide SNP genotypes for about 55% of the 666 donors were used, and that subset was treated as a discovery cohort. All discovery cohort repertoires had been generated on a single sequencing platform. HLA typing covered class I and class II loci at four-digit resolution. The number of typed donors differed by locus: 629-630 for A, B, C, DRB1 and DQB1; some 500 for DQA1; around 580 for DPA1; and around 490 for DPB1. Four to six DR-DQ haplotypes were handled as single units for association and clustering, since linkage in the cohort was strong. Among about 360 genotyped donors of the cohort, an average of approximately 230,000 unique TCR beta nucleotide sequences were sequenced per donor, about a sixth of them non-productive. What the authors observed across the whole study: In a later genetic analysis, a missense DCLRE1C variant was associated with V-gene and J-gene trimming of TCR beta chains, and the association was replicated in an independent cohort. A later analysis found that TCR association rates varied across HLA loci, with DRB1 alleles showing the most associated TCRs and HLA-C alleles the fewest. Strong co-occurrence of HLA alleles, especially DR and DQ, made assigning TCR associations to individual alleles difficult. A further reported finding was that TCR beta sequences accurately predicted the HLA-A and HLA-B alleles for most subjects in the first cohort. Presence/absence analyses assumed roughly uniform sequencing depth across donors, an assumption that may not hold. In a later analysis, most CMV-associated TCR beta chains were found to appear HLA-restricted, with HLA associations seemingly driven largely by CMV exposure. In a later analysis, HLA-associated TCR beta chains showed more clonal expansion and lower generation probabilities than non-associated chains that were equally common. Some IMGT-functional V segments, including TRBV6-2 and TRBV6-3, could not be told apart with the 87-base-pair reads, so those segments were excluded. A cluster of highly shared sequence variants was judged likely to be a technical artifact of the sequencing pipeline. This cohort had only TCR beta chains sequenced, and the lack of alpha or paired-chain data limited which features could be detected. The study gave a list of 150 to 200 TCR beta chains associated with cytomegalovirus. According to the authors, the approach could potentially be generalized to other disease states and immunological phenotypes. The only immune exposure information available for the cohort was CMV serostatus. Compared with the roughly 720-donor mean, donors in an Asian-associated ancestry cluster had fewer N-insertions in productive TCRs, according to a later genetic analysis. Because counts were too low, roughly 18 rarely observed V segments, including chromosome 9 orphons, were left out of the earlier analysis of 500 to 750 of the donors. An earlier analysis of some 560 of the donors showed that most TCR beta V segments appeared in productive rearrangements either about 90% or about 30% of the time, which broadly matched IMGT annotations. In a later analysis, several top co-occurrence clusters were reported to appear linked to parvovirus B19, influenza, CMV and Epstein-Barr virus. Most TCR sequences were seen in very few donors, while some public TCRs were found in many individuals. Because some donors lacked HLA typing at each locus, the association tests relied only on the typed subset. Linkage disequilibrium might explain the correlated functional status among segregating V segments, but an unknown experimental factor could not be ruled out. In vitro tests confirmed that a few of the cytomegalovirus-associated TCR beta chains recognize cytomegalovirus antigens. The classifier was reported to diagnose cytomegalovirus status with high specificity and sensitivity in both the original cohort and the validation cohort. A later analysis associated about 16,000 TCR beta sequences with specific HLA alleles at a false discovery rate of 0.05.

Sequences SQVTM (CDR1) and ANQGSEA (CDR2) are obtained from the germline V gene. The germline V and J ends show losses of 5 bases and 2 bases respectively, and no gene match explains 2 bases of the junction. The CDR3, from cysteine to phenylalanine, totals 12 residues. Only the CDR3 DNA stays, 36 bases, in frame from base 1. The cohort comprised 670 or so healthy bone marrow donors. All cohort members were sampled while nominally healthy, although unrecorded immune exposures were likely present. The donor was CMV seronegative and was included in the group of around 320 seronegative cohort members. A peripheral blood sample was collected from each donor, and TCR beta sequencing was performed on peripheral blood mononuclear cells. Genomic DNA was extracted from the blood cell samples with the Qiagen DNeasy Blood Extraction Kit. Library generation was performed with the immunoSEQ multiplex PCR assay. The multiplex PCR relied on a mix of 60 forward primers for TCR Vbeta segments and 13 reverse primers for TCR Jbeta segments. A multiplex PCR assay on genomic DNA amplified the CDR3 region of rearranged TCR beta genes. The Illumina HiSeq System was used to sequence the amplified TCR beta libraries as 87-base-pair reads. Under the source paper's analysis protocol: In a later analysis, 77 million or so unique TCR beta chains were counted across the roughly 670 repertoires, and roughly 11 million of these chains were shared by at least two donors. To remove PCR and sequencing errors, raw reads were error-corrected and collapsed into unique sequences using a nearest-neighbor algorithm that merged closely related sequences. V, D and J gene segments were assigned by aligning CDR3 sequences to IMGT reference sequences. For a sequence to be retained, a match of at least six nucleotides to both a V gene segment and a J gene segment was required. Rearrangements were called productive when the CDR3 lacked stop codons and stayed in frame with V and J; all others were non-productive. CDR3 was defined according to IMGT convention as the region running from the second conserved V-encoded cysteine to the conserved J-encoded phenylalanine. Sequences without an unambiguous match to a single V gene segment were excluded from the earlier analysis of approximately 600 of the donors. In an earlier analysis of some 590 of the donors, a V segment was called functional when productive rearrangements were above 56.7%, and segregating when the standard deviation between donors exceeded 5%. A statistical classification framework was built for diagnosing cytomegalovirus status from the catalog of TCR beta chain sequences. A later analysis assigned V and J genes by comparing TCR nucleotide sequences with IMGT/GENE-DB human TR gene sequences. The TCRdist pipeline was used in a later analysis to assign CDR3 sequences and most-parsimonious VDJ recombination scenarios. In a later analysis, each TCR beta chain was defined by its CDR3 amino acid sequence together with its V-gene family, and reads without a unique V-gene family were excluded. As a way to deal with suspected cross-contamination and a sequencing artifact, a later analysis dropped more than 500 nucleotide sequences that were highly shared and had low generation probability. A later analysis calculated a clonal expansion index for each public chain from normalized within-repertoire ranks of inferred template counts. A later analysis computed generation probabilities with a VDJ recombination model fitted to out-of-frame rearrangements, and checked the results against IGoR. A later analysis scored TCR-TCR, TCR-HLA and TCR-CMV co-occurrence with hypergeometric tests, applying a repertoire-size bias correction to TCR pairs. To estimate false discovery rates, a later analysis permuted the HLA or CMV assignments 20 times. In a later analysis, co-occurring TCRs were grouped using DBSCAN, with TCRdist sequence similarity added in when clustering inside HLA-allele-positive subsets. Repertoires with fewer than 30,000 or more than 120,000 public chains were left out of co-occurrence clustering, as were about 5 repertoires with anomalous nucleotide sharing. Held by TCRdb, this immuneACCESS table contains in-frame sequences only and omits some clones. Under half of the omission traces to an unresolved V gene where checked; the cause of the rest is unknown. V and J calls and clone size are as listed in that table; D and trimming were resolved from the DNA. Present in this sample are around 200,000 clones, 82% of which were seen just once. The ten largest clones add up to about 0.84% of the sample.

The sample consisted of PBMCs. The chain is made from TRBV29-1 and TRBJ2-7; 8 bases in the junction line up with TRBD1. This receptor was identified in a woman aged 18-30 years in good health and CMV-seronegative. The CDR3 protein sequence reads: CSVMTGAYEQYF. The nucleotides read TGCAGCGTTATGACAGGGGCCTACGAGCAGTACTTC.